This T cell receptor beta chain was identified in a study of T cell repertoires in cytomegalovirus infection. Note on this clonotype: Its antigen is unidentified.

Study-level results: Of the TCR beta families, the public ones yielded a cumulative frequency that identified carriers of CMV plus the relevant HLA.

TCRdb re-analysed the reads in MiXCR, keeping a single row per CDR3 protein. In the table there are 170,000 or so distinct CDR3 sequences, around an eighth of which are singletons. Sequenced input: PBMCs. The receptor comes from a human donor in good health (CMV status not recorded). Some clones in this sample may be carry-over from other donors' samples.

The DNA for the CDR3 is TGTGCCAGCAGTGAATACCGGCGGGATGAGCAGTTCTTC. Encoded protein: CASSEYRRDEQFF. The chain links TRBV25-1 to TRBJ2-1; tentatively, D is TRBD2 (5 bases). The CDR3 sequence is 13 residues long. Deletions cut 0 bases from V and 8 bases from J, with 8 bases between. The germline V gene has CDR1 MGHDK and CDR2 SYGVNS.